This is a list of T cell receptor beta chains from one sample in a study of T cell changes during pregnancy in multiple sclerosis. The data were produced by immunoSEQ multiplex PCR, yet TCRdb's version contains in-frame clones alone and is incomplete. The sample has over 50,000 clones; about 85% are singletons. This specimen was CD4+ T cells from peripheral blood mononuclear cells, taken in the third trimester of pregnancy. The receptors here all came from a female donor with multiple sclerosis, enrolled in a pregnancy study. CDR3s include the opening cysteine and the closing phenylalanine or tryptophan. The order of the fields is D gene, clone size, V gene, J gene, CDR3 protein, CDR3 DNA. The D gene is left open where the match is weak. The size field is filled for only some rows; it gives once, few, many or a size class.

NA,NA,TRBV7-9,TRBJ2-3,CASSSLTAPTDTQYF,TGTGCCAGCAGCTCCCTAACTGCGCCTACAGATACGCAGTATTTT
NA,medium-sized,TRBV19,TRBJ1-5,CATSRGMGRPQHF,TGTGCCACCTCCCGCGGGATGGGTCGGCCCCAGCATTTT
NA,NA,TRBV7-9,TRBJ2-1,CASSLGFSYNEQFF,TGTGCCAGCAGCTTGGGCTTCTCCTACAATGAGCAGTTCTTC
NA,NA,TRBV13,TRBJ2-7,CASSRSKDYNYEQYF,TGTGCCAGCAGCCGTAGCAAGGACTACAACTACGAGCAGTACTTC
TRBD2,NA,TRBV28,TRBJ2-7,CASFTGTRWNYEQYF,TGTGCCAGCTTCACCGGGACTAGATGGAACTACGAGCAGTACTTC
NA,once,TRBV5-1,TRBJ1-4,CASSQGQTNEKLFF,TGCGCCAGCAGCCAAGGACAGACTAATGAAAAACTGTTTTTT
NA,NA,TRBV6-1,TRBJ2-5,CASSPLREETQYF,TGTGCCAGCAGTCCCCTGCGGGAAGAGACCCAGTACTTC
TRBD1,NA,TRBV13,TRBJ1-5,CASSRTTGERANQPQHF,TGTGCCAGCAGCCGGACGACAGGGGAAAGGGCCAATCAGCCCCAGCATTTT
TRBD2,NA,TRBV11-2,TRBJ2-7,CASSLAYGTSGGYYEQYF,TGTGCCAGCAGCTTAGCGTACGGGACTAGCGGGGGATACTACGAGCAGTACTTC
TRBD1,once,TRBV5-1,TRBJ2-7,CASSFGQGSMYEQYF,TGCGCCAGCAGCTTCGGACAGGGTAGTATGTACGAGCAGTACTTC
TRBD1,few,TRBV11-2,TRBJ1-2,CASSTGGLNYGYTF,TGTGCCAGCAGCACAGGGGGCCTGAACTATGGCTACACCTTC
NA,NA,TRBV7-9,TRBJ2-1,CASSSRGGAPNEQFF,TGTGCCAGCAGCTCCAGGGGAGGGGCCCCCAATGAGCAGTTCTTC
TRBD2,NA,TRBV29-1,TRBJ2-3,CSGRLAGGTDTQYF,TGCAGCGGGCGACTAGCGGGGGGCACGGATACGCAGTATTTT
NA,NA,TRBV18,TRBJ1-2,CASSPTTSYTF,TGTGCCAGCTCACCAACGACATCCTACACCTTC
NA,NA,TRBV5-5,TRBJ1-2,CASSLFGGYTF,TGTGCCAGCAGCTTGTTCGGTGGCTACACCTTC
NA,NA,TRBV5-4,TRBJ2-4,CASSYTLFGLAKNIQYF,TGTGCCAGCAGCTACACCCTTTTTGGACTAGCCAAAAACATTCAGTACTTC
NA,NA,TRBV12-1,TRBJ2-2,CASSFMFRTGELFF,TGTGCCAGCAGCTTTATGTTCAGGACCGGGGAGCTGTTTTTT
NA,NA,TRBV5-1,TRBJ1-1,CASSLLSGVRTEAFF,TGCGCCAGCAGCTTACTGTCAGGGGTAAGGACTGAAGCTTTCTTT
NA,few,TRBV6-1,TRBJ2-1,CASSERGYGNEQFF,TGTGCCAGCAGCGAAAGGGGGTACGGCAATGAGCAGTTCTTC
NA,NA,TRBV7-9,TRBJ1-1,CASNRGTANTEAFF,TGTGCCAGCAACCGGGGGACGGCCAACACTGAAGCTTTCTTT
TRBD2,NA,TRBV5-6,TRBJ2-7,CASSLGSGSHEQYF,TGTGCCAGCAGCTTGGGTAGCGGGAGCCACGAGCAGTACTTC
NA,few,TRBV7-2,TRBJ1-2,CASSLALRGNNYGYTF,TGTGCCAGCAGCTTAGCGCTCCGGGGGAATAACTATGGCTACACCTTC
TRBD1,NA,TRBV19,TRBJ1-2,CASLAGQNLYGYTF,TGTGCCAGCCTCGCGGGACAGAACCTCTATGGCTACACCTTC
TRBD1,NA,TRBV5-1,TRBJ2-1,CASSPQGVGQFF,TGCGCCAGCAGCCCGCAGGGGGTAGGGCAGTTCTTC
NA,NA,TRBV20-1,TRBJ2-1,CSAVPLNEQFF,TGCAGTGCGGTCCCACTCAATGAGCAGTTCTTC
NA,once,TRBV9,TRBJ2-2,CASSVGTPNTGELFF,TGTGCCAGCAGCGTAGGAACTCCCAACACCGGGGAGCTGTTTTTT
TRBD1,NA,TRBV5-8,TRBJ2-7,CASSSRQGPSYEQYF,TGTGCCAGCAGCTCTCGACAGGGACCGTCGTACGAGCAGTACTTC
TRBD2,NA,TRBV5-8,TRBJ2-1,CASSSGTSAYNEQFF,TGTGCCAGCAGCTCCGGGACTAGCGCGTACAATGAGCAGTTCTTC